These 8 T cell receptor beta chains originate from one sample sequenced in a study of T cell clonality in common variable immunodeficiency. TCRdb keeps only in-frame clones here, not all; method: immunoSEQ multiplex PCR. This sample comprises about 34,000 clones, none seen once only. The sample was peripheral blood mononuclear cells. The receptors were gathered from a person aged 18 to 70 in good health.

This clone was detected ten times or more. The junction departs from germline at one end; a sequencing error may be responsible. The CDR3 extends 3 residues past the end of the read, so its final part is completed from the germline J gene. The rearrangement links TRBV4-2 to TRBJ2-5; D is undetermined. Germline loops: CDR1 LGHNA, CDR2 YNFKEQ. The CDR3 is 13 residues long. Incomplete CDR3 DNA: TGCGCCAGCAGCCAACACCTCGGAGAGACC. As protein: CASSQHLGET. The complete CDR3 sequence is CASSQHLGETQYF.

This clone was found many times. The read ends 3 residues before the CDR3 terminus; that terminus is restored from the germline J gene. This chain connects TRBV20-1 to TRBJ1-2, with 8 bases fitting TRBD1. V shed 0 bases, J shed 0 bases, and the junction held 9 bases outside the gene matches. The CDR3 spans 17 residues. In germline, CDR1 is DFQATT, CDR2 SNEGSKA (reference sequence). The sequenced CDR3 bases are TGCAGTGCTAGAGACCCGGCAGGGGGCTCCCCTAACTATGGC. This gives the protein CSARDPAGGSPNYG. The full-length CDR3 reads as CSARDPAGGSPNYGYTF.

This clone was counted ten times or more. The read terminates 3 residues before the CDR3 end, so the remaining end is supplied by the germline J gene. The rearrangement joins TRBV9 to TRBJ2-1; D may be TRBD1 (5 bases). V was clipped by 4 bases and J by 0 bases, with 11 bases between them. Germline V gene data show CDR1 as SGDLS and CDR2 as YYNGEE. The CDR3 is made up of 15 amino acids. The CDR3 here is CASSSQGGSYNEQFF. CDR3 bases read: TGTGCCAGCAGCTCCCAGGGTGGCTCCTACAATGAG.

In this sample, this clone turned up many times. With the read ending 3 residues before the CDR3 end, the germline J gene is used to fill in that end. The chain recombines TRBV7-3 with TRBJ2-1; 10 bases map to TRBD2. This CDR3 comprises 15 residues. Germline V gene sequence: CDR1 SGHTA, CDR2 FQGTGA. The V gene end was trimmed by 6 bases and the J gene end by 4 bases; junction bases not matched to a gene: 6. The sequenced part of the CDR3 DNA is TGTGCCAGCAGTCCAACTAGCGGGGCATACAATGAG. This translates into CASSPTSGAYNE. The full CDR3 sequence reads CASSPTSGAYNEQFF.

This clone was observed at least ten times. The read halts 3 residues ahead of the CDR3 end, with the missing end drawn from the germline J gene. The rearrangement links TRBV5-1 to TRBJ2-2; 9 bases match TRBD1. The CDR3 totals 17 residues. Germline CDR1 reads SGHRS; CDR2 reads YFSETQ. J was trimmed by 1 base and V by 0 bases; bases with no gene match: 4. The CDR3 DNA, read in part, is TGCGCCAGCAGCTTGGCCGGGACAGGGAGGAACACCGGGGAG. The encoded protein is CASSLAGTGRNTGE. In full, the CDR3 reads CASSLAGTGRNTGELFF.

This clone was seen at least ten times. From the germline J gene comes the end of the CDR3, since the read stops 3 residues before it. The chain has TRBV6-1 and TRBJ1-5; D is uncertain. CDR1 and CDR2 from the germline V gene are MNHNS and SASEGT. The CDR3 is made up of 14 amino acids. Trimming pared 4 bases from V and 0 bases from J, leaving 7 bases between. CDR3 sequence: CASSGILSNQPQHF. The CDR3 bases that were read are TGTGCCAGCAGTGGTATCCTTAGCAATCAGCCC.

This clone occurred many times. The covered CDR3 bases are TGCGCCAGCAGCTTGTCAGGGATGTTTACCGAG. Amino acid sequence: CASSLSGMFTE. In full, the CDR3 is CASSLSGMFTEQYF. V and J are TRBV5-1 and TRBJ2-7, with D tentatively TRBD1 (5 bases). The read halts 3 residues ahead of the CDR3 end, with the missing end drawn from the germline J gene. V was cut by 1 base and J by 6 bases, with 14 bases left in between. CDR3 length: 14 residues. The V gene's germline CDR1 is SGHRS and CDR2 YFSETQ.

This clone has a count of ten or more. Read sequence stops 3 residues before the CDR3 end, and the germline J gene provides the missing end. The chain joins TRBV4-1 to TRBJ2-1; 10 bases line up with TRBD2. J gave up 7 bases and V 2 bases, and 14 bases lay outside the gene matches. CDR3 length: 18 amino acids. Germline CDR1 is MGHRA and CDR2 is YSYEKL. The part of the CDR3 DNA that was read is TGCGCCAGCAGCCAACTTCTAGCGGGAGATTTTGTTGGGAATGAG. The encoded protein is CASSQLLAGDFVGNE. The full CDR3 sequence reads CASSQLLAGDFVGNEQFF.